This T cell receptor (beta chain) was obtained from a study of CD8+ T cells in alopecia areata (dated by TCRdb to the late 2010s). Study-level background: The study used high-throughput TCRbeta sequencing to examine T cell clonal expansion in alopecia areata, in both the C3H/HeJ mouse model and human patients. Scalp tissue and sorted CD4+ and CD8+ peripheral blood T cells from patchy and totalis/universalis alopecia areata patients and from healthy controls were covered by human TCRbeta sequencing. Clonality in the scalp was compared among normal scalp (n=4), patchy alopecia areata scalp (n=8), and alopecia totalis/universalis scalp (n=8). RNA came from the PAXgene miRNA kit for fixed scalp, the miRNeasy kit for PBMCs, and the RNeasy kit for mouse skin. Amplification of TCRbeta CDR3 regions was done by immunoSEQ multiplex PCR using 35 Vbeta forward primers and 13 Jbeta reverse primers.

Lesional scalp punch biopsies and peripheral blood were collected from alopecia areata patients. PBMCs were isolated by density centrifugation and stained for CD3, CD4 and CD8, and CD4+ and CD8+ T cells were sorted on a FACSAria. The untreated alopecia areata patients were recruited through a multicenter biomarker study. In five patients from the biomarker study, blood CD8+ T cells were sorted further into NKG2D-low and NKG2D-high fractions. In the case of this clone: Its antigen is unknown. Within one base of it there is no much larger clone, and no base qualities were kept.

What the research found in general, with its limitations: Scalp TCR repertoire analysis is complicated because resident alphabeta T cells in normal human skin are also sequenced, whereas mouse skin is dominated by gammadelta T cells. Shared TCR sequences between patients were less evident than in mice, which may be partly attributable to HLA diversity in the patient population. Higher clonality and more expanded CD8+ clones were observed in lesional scalp than in normal scalp, particularly in alopecia totalis/universalis, a finding suggestive of antigenic drive.

The CDR3 holds 16 amino acids from the cysteine to the phenylalanine. The kept DNA is CDR3 alone, 48 bases in frame from the first base. From the germline V gene, CDR1 is MDHEN and CDR2 is SYDVKM. Trimming costs V 5 bases and J 0 bases, and their ends lie 11 bases apart. Library preparation was by the immunoSEQ multiplex PCR assay. RNA was extracted from all samples and reverse transcribed into cDNA as template for TCR sequencing. First-strand cDNA was synthesized with SuperScript III using a 2:1 mix of oligo-dT and random hexamers. A synthetic immune receptor repertoire was used to measure amplification bias, and any remaining bias was corrected computationally. Under the source paper's analysis protocol: Raw reads were preprocessed to remove errors, and CDR3 was defined according to IMGT conventions as the region from the conserved cysteine to phenylalanine. Clonality was computed as 1 minus the Shannon entropy, with the entropy normalized by log2 of the number of productive unique TCRs. Scalp TCRbeta sequences were cross-referenced with sorted blood CD4 and CD8 repertoires so that the CD4 or CD8 identity of scalp clones could be inferred. Sourced from immuneACCESS, this table was stored by TCRdb with only in-frame sequences that have V and J called. A share of the clones is absent; for the studies checked, an unresolved V gene accounts for under half, and the remainder has no known explanation. The V and J calls and the clone size are those of that table, but D and trimming were determined from the DNA. The sample table shows 98,000 or so clones, and under 60% are seen once. The ten largest clones take up approximately 23% of the sample.

The V and J genes are TRBV28 and TRBJ2-6; the D gene is perhaps TRBD2, from 6 matching bases. Sequencing used NKG2D-low CD8+ T cells sorted from blood. According to the study, the label for this sample's cell subset or site signals: sorted CD8+ NKG2D-low blood T cells. This clonotype originated in a human donor with alopecia areata. The sequence in DNA is TGTGCCAGCAGTCGGCGGGGCGACTCTGGGGCCAACGTCCTGACTTTC. Translated, this gives CASSRRGDSGANVLTF.